This is a list of T cell receptor beta chains from one sample in a study of blood T cell repertoires in COVID-19. The assay was immunoSEQ multiplex PCR, and TCRdb's table has in-frame clones only and misses some. The data show approximately 85,000 clones, roughly 90% seen once. Material: peripheral blood. The receptors come from a woman between 50 and 59 years old with active or convalescent COVID-19. Each CDR3 is given with its conserved first and last residue. The D gene is left open where the match is weak. Some rows mark clone size as missing; the rest say once, few, many or name a class of expanded clone.

length,V,J,D,size,DNA,CDR3
11,TRBV3-1/TRBV3-2,TRBJ1-1,-,once,TGTGCCAGCAGCCAAAAAGCCGAAGCTTTCTTT,CASSQKAEAFF
14,TRBV5-6,TRBJ1-4,-,-,TGTGCCAGCAGCTCTACAGGGATCCCCGGAAAACTGTTTTTT,CASSSTGIPGKLFF
15,TRBV6-5,TRBJ1-1,-,-,TGTGCCAGCAGTAGGAGCAGGGAAGTGAACACTGAAGCTTTCTTT,CASSRSREVNTEAFF
15,TRBV9,TRBJ2-1,TRBD2,-,TGTGCCAGCAGCGGTCCGGGACTAGCGGGGGGGGAGCAGTTCTTC,CASSGPGLAGGEQFF
15,TRBV5-1,TRBJ2-1,-,-,TGCGCCAGCAGCTCTGGACTATCCTCCTACAATGAGCAGTTCTTC,CASSSGLSSYNEQFF
15,TRBV1,TRBJ1-2,-,-,TGCACCAGCAGCCAAGACGGGGAACGAAACTATGGCTACACCTTC,CTSSQDGERNYGYTF
16,TRBV5-5,TRBJ1-1,TRBD1,-,TGTGCCAGCAGCTTGGCCGGGACAGGGGCGGGGACTGAAGCTTTCTTT,CASSLAGTGAGTEAFF
15,TRBV5-1,TRBJ1-1,-,-,TGCGCCAGCAGCTTGAGGGGGATGATGAACACTGAAGCTTTCTTT,CASSLRGMMNTEAFF
16,TRBV30,TRBJ1-4,TRBD1,-,TGTGCCTGGAGTAGAGGACAGGGGTCAACTAATGAAAAACTGTTTTTT,CAWSRGQGSTNEKLFF
13,TRBV12-3/TRBV12-4,TRBJ1-1,-,-,TGTGCCAGCAGTTCACTCCGGTCCACTGAAGCTTTCTTT,CASSSLRSTEAFF
19,TRBV5-3,TRBJ1-1,-,-,TGTGCCAGAAGCTTGGGGGAGGCAGGGAAGATGCCCTTGAACACTGAAGCTTTCTTT,CARSLGEAGKMPLNTEAFF
14,TRBV27,TRBJ1-5,TRBD1,-,TGTGCCAGCAGTTTGAGGGGGCACAATCAGCCCCAGCATTTT,CASSLRGHNQPQHF
12,TRBV12-3/TRBV12-4,TRBJ1-5,-,once,TGTGCCAGCAGAGATACGGATCAGCCCCAGCATTTT,CASRDTDQPQHF
14,TRBV13,TRBJ2-3,-,-,TGTGCCAGCAGCTTAAGACAGAGCACAGATACGCAGTATTTT,CASSLRQSTDTQYF
16,TRBV2,TRBJ1-5,-,-,TGTGCCAGCCAGCGGGACTTCCAAGGCCCAAATCAGCCCCAGCATTTT,CASQRDFQGPNQPQHF
12,TRBV4-2,TRBJ1-2,-,-,TGTGCCAGCAGCCAAGATCACAATGGCTACACCTTC,CASSQDHNGYTF
12,TRBV10-3,TRBJ1-2,TRBD1,-,TGTGCCATCAGCTTTACAGGGGATGGCTACACCTTC,CAISFTGDGYTF
13,TRBV25-1,TRBJ1-4,TRBD1,-,TGTGCCAGCAGAAGGCAGGGGGATGAAAAACTGTTTTTT,CASRRQGDEKLFF
14,TRBV7-2,TRBJ1-2,TRBD1,-,TGTGCCAGCAGCCCACCCGACAGGGGGAGACGCTACACCTTC,CASSPPDRGRRYTF
17,TRBV27,TRBJ1-1,TRBD1,-,TGTGCCAGCATCCGGGTACAGGGGGCTAAGAGGAACACTGAAGCTTTCTTT,CASIRVQGAKRNTEAFF
14,TRBV18,TRBJ1-2,TRBD1,-,TGTGCCAGCTCCCGACAGGGGGCCGCATATGGCTACACCTTC,CASSRQGAAYGYTF
15,TRBV6-1,TRBJ2-7,TRBD1,-,TGTGCCAGCAGTGAGGGGACAGGAGGGTTCTACGAGCAGTACTTC,CASSEGTGGFYEQYF
20,TRBV7-6,TRBJ2-1,TRBD2,-,TGTGCCAGCAGCTTAAGCGGGGCCGGGACTAGCGGGGGGCTGTACAATGAGCAGTTCTTC,CASSLSGAGTSGGLYNEQFF
14,TRBV11-3,TRBJ2-7,-,-,TGTGCCAGCAGCTTGTCAGGAGGCTCCTACGAGCAGTACTTC,CASSLSGGSYEQYF
13,TRBV30,TRBJ2-7,-,-,TGTGCCTGGAGTGTAGCCGTGCGCTACGAGCAGTACTTC,CAWSVAVRYEQYF
15,TRBV6-4,TRBJ1-3,-,-,TGTGCCAGCAGTGAATCTGGGGGCATTGGAAACACCATATATTTT,CASSESGGIGNTIYF
15,TRBV19,TRBJ1-1,TRBD1,-,TGTGCCAGTAGCATCACACACACAGGGGGCCCTGAAGCTTTCTTT,CASSITHTGGPEAFF
16,TRBV11-3,TRBJ2-5,-,-,TGTGCCAGCAGCTTAGGGGTTGAGGGACTCCAAGAGACCCAGTACTTC,CASSLGVEGLQETQYF
15,TRBV11-1,TRBJ2-3,TRBD2,-,TGTGCCAGCAGTCAGAGCGGGGGCCTCACAGATACGCAGTATTTT,CASSQSGGLTDTQYF
16,TRBV6-5,TRBJ2-1,TRBD1,-,TGTGCCAGCAGTTACGGACTCTGGACAGGGGACAATGAGCAGTTCTTC,CASSYGLWTGDNEQFF
15,TRBV7-2,TRBJ1-1,-,once,TGTGCCAGCAGCTTAGCGCGGCGGCAGAACACTGAAGCTTTCTTT,CASSLARRQNTEAFF
15,TRBV5-1,TRBJ2-4,-,-,TGCGCCAGCAGCCCCCCGCAACTAGCCAAAAACATTCAGTACTTC,CASSPPQLAKNIQYF
17,TRBV7-8,TRBJ1-3,TRBD1,-,TGTGCCAGCAGCCCAAGCCAGGGGGCCTACTCAGGAAACACCATATATTTT,CASSPSQGAYSGNTIYF
17,TRBV28,TRBJ1-2,TRBD1,-,TGTGCCAGCAGTTTGATGGGACAGGCGTCACTAAACTATGGCTACACCTTC,CASSLMGQASLNYGYTF
16,TRBV18,TRBJ2-2,-,-,TGTGCCAGCTCACCCAACCGGGACTTTAACACCGGGGAGCTGTTTTTT,CASSPNRDFNTGELFF
14,TRBV3-1/TRBV3-2,TRBJ1-2,-,-,TGTGCCAGCAGCTCACATCAGGGGAACTATGGCTACACCTTC,CASSSHQGNYGYTF
15,TRBV30,TRBJ1-6,TRBD1,few,TGTGCCTGGAGTCCGGGACAGGGAGTTAATTCACCCCTCCACTTT,CAWSPGQGVNSPLHF
15,TRBV7-2,TRBJ1-5,TRBD1,-,TGTGCCAGCACCCCGGACAGGGGGATGAATCAGCCCCAGCATTTT,CASTPDRGMNQPQHF
15,TRBV28,TRBJ2-1,TRBD1,-,TGTGCCAGCACCCTCCCGGGACAGGGCAAGATTGAGCAGTTCTTC,CASTLPGQGKIEQFF
14,TRBV29-1,TRBJ1-2,TRBD1,-,TGCAGCGTTAGCCCCCGGACAGGGTATCATGGCTACACCTTC,CSVSPRTGYHGYTF
15,TRBV7-2,TRBJ2-1,TRBD1,-,TGTGCCAGCAGCGCCGACAGGGCGAGGGGCAATGAGCAGTTCTTC,CASSADRARGNEQFF
11,TRBV29-1,TRBJ1-2,-,once,TGCAGCGGCGGGGGTACAGGGGGCTACACCTTC,CSGGGTGGYTF
14,TRBV10-3,TRBJ1-4,TRBD1,-,TGTGCCATCAGACCGACAGGGGTTAATGAAAAACTGTTTTTT,CAIRPTGVNEKLFF
14,TRBV30,TRBJ2-7,-,once,TGTGCCTGGGGACCCCTGACAGGCTCCTACGAGCAGTACTTC,CAWGPLTGSYEQYF